The 30 T cell receptor beta chains reported below all come from one sample, sequenced in a study of immune evolution from preneoplasia to lung adenocarcinoma. Assay: immunoSEQ multiplex PCR; the TCRdb copy retains only in-frame clones and omits some. The sample has around 10,000 clones; roughly 77% are singletons. Source material: FFPE minimally invasive lung adenocarcinoma tissue. Source of these receptors: a donor at least 70 years old with lung adenocarcinoma.

This chain uses TRBV4-2 with TRBJ2-3; 7 bases agree with TRBD2. The V and J ends lost 1 base and 0 bases, in that order; junction bases with no gene match: 4. The germline gives CDR1 LGHNA, CDR2 YNFKEQ. The CDR3 runs to 16 residues. The CDR3 here is CASSQGVSGSTDTQYF. For the CDR3, the DNA is TGTGCCAGCAGCCAAGGAGTTAGCGGGAGCACAGATACGCAGTATTTT.

This clone showed up just a few times. V and J are TRBV18 and TRBJ2-2, with 10 bases aligning to TRBD2. The CDR3 totals 17 residues. CDR1 and CDR2 from the germline V gene are KGHSH and LQKENI. V lost 0 bases, J lost 6 bases, and 7 bases stayed unmatched. The CDR3: CASSPPSLAGAAGELFF. DNA for the CDR3: TGTGCCAGCTCACCACCGTCTCTAGCGGGAGCCGCCGGGGAGCTGTTTTTT.

The chain links TRBV5-1 to TRBJ1-3; D unresolved. CDR3 length: 17 amino acids. V was pared by 0 bases and J by 2 bases, with 15 bases between. Germline V gives CDR1 SGHRS, CDR2 YFSETQ. The CDR3 sequence: CASSLGGLQTAGNTIYF. DNA of the CDR3: TGCGCCAGCAGCTTGGGGGGTCTTCAAACCGCTGGAAACACCATATATTTT.

V is TRBV19 and J is TRBJ2-5; TRBD1 aligns across 8 bases. This CDR3 spans 13 amino acids. CDR1 and CDR2 (germline): LNHDA, SQIVND (reference sequence). With 5 bases clipped from V and 2 bases from J, the junction kept 1 base outside the gene matches. CDR3 loop: CASSRTGQETQYF. CDR3 DNA sequence: TGTGCCAGTAGTCGGACAGGGCAAGAGACCCAGTACTTC.

The CDR3: CASSQDRGFGLAGGPVDTQYF. As DNA, the CDR3 is TGCGCCAGCAGCCAAGATCGAGGGTTTGGACTAGCGGGAGGGCCTGTGGATACGCAGTATTTT. The chain links TRBV4-1 to TRBJ2-3; TRBD2 matches at 15 bases. V dropped 0 bases and J dropped 6; count of bases not matched to a gene: 16. This CDR3 contains 21 residues. Germline-derived CDR1 and CDR2 are MGHRA and YSYEKL.

The V call is TRBV25-1, the J call TRBJ1-1; D is ambiguous. CDR3 length equals 13 residues. Germline V gene lookup returns CDR1 MGHDK and CDR2 SYGVNS. Trimming took off 9 bases at V and 3 bases at J, with 14 bases between the two ends. For the CDR3, the DNA is TGTGCCAGTTCATCGGTGGGTTACACTGAAGCTTTCTTT. Its translation is CASSSVGYTEAFF. Combining the CDR3 with reference TRBV25-1 and TRBJ1-1 gives the whole variable domain EADIYQTPRYLVIGTGKKITLECSQTMGHDKMYWYQQDPGMELHLIHYSYGVNSTEKGDLSSESTVSRIRTEHFPLTLESARPSHTSQYLCASSSVGYTEAFFGQGTRLTVV.

This clone came up a few times. The chain is built from TRBV6-5 and TRBJ1-3; TRBD1 is a possible D gene (6 bases). Germline V gene data show CDR1 as MNHEY and CDR2 as SVGAGI. The CDR3 totals 13 residues. The V end was cut by 6 bases, the J end by 4 bases, with 10 bases between. CDR3 nucleotides: TGTGCCAGCAGGAGGACAGTGGGAAACACCATATATTTT. Its translation: CASRRTVGNTIYF.

The genes are TRBV6-1 and TRBJ2-7, with D tentatively TRBD1 (6 bases). The germline V and J ends were trimmed by 8 bases and 2 bases, with 10 bases remaining between them. The CDR3 runs to 12 residues. Per germline, CDR1 MNHNS and CDR2 SASEGT. The chain's CDR3 is CASQGTTYEQYF. The CDR3 DNA is TGTGCCAGCCAGGGGACAACCTACGAGCAGTACTTC.

The chain combines TRBV4-1 with TRBJ1-5; 8 bases align to TRBD1. The CDR3 totals 19 residues. Per the germline V gene, CDR1 is MGHRA and CDR2 is YSYEKL. Trimming at V came to 0 bases and at J to 0 bases, leaving 10 bases not matched to a gene. In DNA, the CDR3 is TGCGCCAGCAGCCAAGATTGGGGACAGGACGTATATAGCAATCAGCCCCAGCATTTT. Protein product: CASSQDWGQDVYSNQPQHF.

This chain links TRBV18 with TRBJ2-5, with D uncertain. With 1 base removed from V and 1 base from J, the gap between germline ends came to 7 bases. The germline V gene encodes CDR1 KGHSH and CDR2 LQKENI. CDR3 size: 14 residues. CDR3 region: CASSPLPRQETQYF. Written as DNA, the CDR3 is TGTGCCAGCTCACCACTCCCCCGCCAAGAGACCCAGTACTTC.

The chain combines TRBV6-5 with TRBJ2-7, with TRBD1 identical over 7 bases. Germline CDR1 and CDR2: MNHEY and SVGAGI. This CDR3 is built from 13 residues. V gave up 6 bases and J gave up 2 bases; unmatched junction bases: 4. In nucleotides, the CDR3 is TGTGCCAGCAGGCTTACAGGGGCCTACGAGCAGTACTTC. Its translation: CASRLTGAYEQYF.

This chain joins TRBV6-6 and TRBJ1-4, with a possible D match to TRBD1 (5 bases). Germline V gene sequence: CDR1 MNHNY, CDR2 SVGAGI (reference sequence). Trimming cost V 9 bases and J 8 bases, with 16 bases left between them. This CDR3 contains 13 residues. CDR3 sequence (DNA): TGTGCCAGTAGGGGCAGGGAAGGAGAAAAACTGTTTTTT. It yields the protein CASRGREGEKLFF.

The chain links TRBV11-2 to TRBJ2-2; 7 nucleotides match TRBD1. The CDR3 has 16 residues. V shed 3 bases and J 0 bases; nucleotides not matched to a gene: 4. In germline, CDR1 is SGHAT, CDR2 FQNNGV. DNA for the CDR3: TGTGCCAGCAGCTTCGTCGGGACAGCGAACACCGGGGAGCTGTTTTTT. As protein: CASSFVGTANTGELFF.

This clone appeared a single time. J is TRBJ2-7 and V is TRBV28; no definite D call. The CDR3 consists of 15 residues. V gave up 5 bases and J gave up 2 bases, with 16 bases separating them. CDR1 and CDR2 (germline): MDHEN, SYDVKM. The CDR3 sequence: CASSPQALETYEQYF. CDR3 coding DNA: TGTGCCAGCAGTCCCCAGGCACTCGAAACCTACGAGCAGTACTTC.

This clone was observed once. This chain links TRBV11-2 with TRBJ2-3; 7 positions match TRBD2. The germline V gene encodes CDR1 SGHAT and CDR2 FQNNGV. V lost 3 bases, J lost 0 bases, and 6 bases stayed unmatched. The CDR3 has 16 residues. CDR3 region: CASSFGLGRSTDTQYF. CDR3 coding DNA: TGTGCCAGCAGCTTCGGACTAGGACGAAGCACAGATACGCAGTATTTT.

J is TRBJ1-1 and V is TRBV7-9; 11 positions match TRBD1. Germline V gene data show CDR1 as SEHNR and CDR2 as FQNEAQ (reference sequence). The CDR3 length is 14 residues. J gave up 5 bases and V 4 bases, and 3 bases lay outside the gene matches. For the CDR3, the DNA is TGTGCCAGCAGCTGGACAGGGGGCCGGACTGAAGCTTTCTTT. It yields the protein CASSWTGGRTEAFF.

The chain uses TRBV2 and TRBJ1-3; TRBD1 might be the D (5 bases). Trimming took 3 bases from V and 4 from J, leaving 10 bases between them. The CDR3 length is 14 residues. CDR1 SNHLY and CDR2 FYNNEI come from the germline V gene. The CDR3 DNA is TGTGCCAGCAGTGACAGGGCAGGAGGAAACACCATATATTTT. Its protein is CASSDRAGGNTIYF.

The V and J genes are TRBV5-1 and TRBJ2-1; the D is unclear. Trimming stripped 5 bases from V and 6 bases from J, with 15 bases between. This CDR3 has 14 residues. Germline V CDR1 and CDR2: SGHRS, YFSETQ. The CDR3 loop is CASRLGNSGNEQFF. CDR3 coding DNA: TGCGCCAGCAGACTGGGAAACTCGGGCAATGAGCAGTTCTTC.

The V gene is TRBV6-5, the J gene TRBJ1-5; 8 positions match TRBD1. Germline V lookup: CDR1 MNHEY, CDR2 SVGAGI. This CDR3 comprises 15 residues. Trimming cost V 0 bases and J 4 bases; bases outside gene matches: 2. This CDR3 reads CASSYSTGANQPQHF. The CDR3, as DNA: TGTGCCAGCAGTTACTCGACAGGGGCAAATCAGCCCCAGCATTTT.

The chain couples TRBV28 to TRBJ2-2; D perhaps matches TRBD2 (6 bases). The CDR3 extends over 19 amino acids. V lost 3 bases, J lost 5 bases, and 25 bases lay in between. Per the germline V gene, CDR1 is MDHEN and CDR2 is SYDVKM. The CDR3 reads CASSLWMTRTSAGTGELFF. CDR3 DNA sequence: TGTGCCAGCAGTTTGTGGATGACCAGGACGAGCGCGGGAACCGGGGAGCTGTTTTTT.

V and J are TRBV4-1 and TRBJ1-5, with a weak D call TRBD1 (6 bases). V dropped 1 base and J dropped 8 bases, with 15 bases sitting between them. CDR3 size: 15 residues. Germline assignment: CDR1 MGHRA and CDR2 YSYEKL. CDR3 DNA sequence: TGCGCCAGCAGCCAAGGGGGGAACAGGGTGGAGCCCCAGCATTTT. Protein: CASSQGGNRVEPQHF.

V and J are TRBV7-9 and TRBJ2-7, with D perhaps matching TRBD1 (5 bases). V was shortened by 3 bases and J by 1 base, with 7 bases between the two germline ends. Germline V gene sequence: CDR1 SEHNR, CDR2 FQNEAQ (reference sequence). This CDR3 region has 13 residues. In DNA, the CDR3 is TGTGCCAGCAGCTTTCCAGGGTCCTACGAGCAGTACTTC. This gives the protein CASSFPGSYEQYF. The variable domain in full, completed from reference TRBV7-9 and TRBJ2-7, reads DTGVSQNPRHKITKRGQNVTFRCDPISEHNRLYWYRQTLGQGPEFLTYFQNEAQLEKSRLLSDRFSAERPKGSFSTLEIQRTEQGDSAMYLCASSFPGSYEQYFGPGTRLTVT.

The chain employs TRBV6-5 and TRBJ1-1; no clear D. This CDR3 has 13 residues. The V and J ends lost 7 bases and 7 bases respectively, with 16 bases between them. Germline V gives CDR1 MNHEY, CDR2 SVGAGI. Written as DNA, the CDR3 is TGTGCCAGCACGGGCAGAGCGAAAATTGAAGCTTTCTTT. Amino acid sequence: CASTGRAKIEAFF.

The chain employs TRBV19 and TRBJ1-5; no firm D call. The V end lost 0 bases, the J end lost 7 bases, and 10 bases lay between the germline ends. CDR3 length: 14 residues. The germline gives CDR1 LNHDA, CDR2 SQIVND (reference sequence). The CDR3 reads CASSIDLSGQPQHF. CDR3 DNA: TGTGCCAGTAGTATAGATCTGAGCGGCCAGCCCCAGCATTTT.

The chain uses TRBV4-1 and TRBJ1-1; D not certain. V lost 4 bases, J lost 0 bases, and 18 bases lay in between. CDR3 length: 17 residues. Germline V gives CDR1 MGHRA, CDR2 YSYEKL. The CDR3 DNA follows: TGCGCCAGCAGCCCCCAAATTACAGCGATACTGAACACTGAAGCTTTCTTT. Protein: CASSPQITAILNTEAFF.

The CDR3 bases are TGTGCCAGTAGTGCAGGGGACAGTGGCTACACCTTC. As protein: CASSAGDSGYTF. The chain is built from TRBV19 and TRBJ1-2; 7 nucleotides align to TRBD1. Unmatched junction bases numbered 4, after V lost 5 bases and J lost 7 bases. The germline V gene has CDR1 LNHDA and CDR2 SQIVND (reference sequence). The CDR3 is 12 amino acids.

This clone was counted once. The CDR3 protein is CASSAGPSRTYEQYF. In DNA form, the CDR3 reads TGTGCCAGCAGCGCCGGGCCATCAAGGACCTACGAGCAGTACTTC. This chain joins TRBV5-4 and TRBJ2-7; no definite D call. Deletions cut 4 bases from V and 2 bases from J, with 16 bases between. Per the germline V gene, CDR1 is SGHNT and CDR2 is YYREEE (reference sequence). The CDR3 consists of 15 residues.

The CDR3 DNA follows: TGTGCCAGCAGGGAATGGACTAGCGGAACCTACGAGCAGTACTTC. This translates into CASREWTSGTYEQYF. The V call is TRBV6-6, the J call TRBJ2-7; the match to TRBD2 covers 10 bases. CDR1 MNHNY and CDR2 SVGAGI come from the germline V gene (reference sequence). This CDR3 is 15 amino acids long. V trimming: 6 bases; J trimming: 2 bases; junction bases outside the gene matches: 7.

The chain joins TRBV5-5 to TRBJ2-1, with D perhaps TRBD2 (5 bases). CDR1 SGHKS and CDR2 YYEKEE come from the germline V gene (reference sequence). There are 15 residues in the CDR3. V lost 4 bases to trimming and J lost 0 bases, with 11 bases between them. This CDR3 reads CASSGGRSSYNEQFF. The CDR3 DNA follows: TGTGCCAGCAGCGGAGGAAGGAGCTCCTACAATGAGCAGTTCTTC.

The chain employs TRBV5-1 and TRBJ2-1; TRBD1 is a possible D gene (6 bases). Germline CDR1 is SGHRS and CDR2 is YFSETQ. CDR3 size: 15 residues. With 4 bases removed from V and 0 bases from J, the gap between germline ends came to 11 bases. The CDR3 reads CASSRQVSSYNEQFF. The CDR3 DNA follows: TGCGCCAGCAGCCGACAGGTTAGCTCCTACAATGAGCAGTTCTTC. The whole variable domain, filled in from reference TRBV5-1 and TRBJ2-1, reads KAGVTQTPRYLIKTRGQQVTLSCSPISGHRSVSWYQQTPGQGLQFLFEYFSETQRNKGNFPGRFSGRQFSNSRSEMNVSTLELGDSALYLCASSRQVSSYNEQFFGPGTRLTVL.